What follows are 6 T cell receptor beta chains derived from one specimen sequenced in a study of blood T cells in healthy people across ages (dated by TCRdb to 2014 to 2015). Receptor amplification or capture employed 5' RACE. These reads were obtained on an Illumina HiSeq 2500. The second PCR ran for roughly 7 to 11 cycles and used a J-beta primer mix along with a sample-barcoded 5' primer. Starting from the raw public reads, TCRdb applied fastp trimming at Q25, assembled clones with MiXCR and retained in-frame beta chains. Every entry covers one CDR3 protein and lists the most common genes and DNA from its rows. Here the sample has about 1.1 million distinct CDR3 sequences; more than 30% occur a single time. The ten most abundant clones make up around 14% of the sample. The sample consisted of blood. The receptors shown here come from a man in his late teens or twenties in good health.

The chain recombines TRBV9 with TRBJ1-6; unclear D gene. The V gene's germline CDR1 is SGDLS and CDR2 YYNGEE. The germline V and J ends were trimmed by 0 bases and 7 bases, with 8 bases remaining between them. The CDR3 extends over 14 amino acids. CDR3 loop: CASSVADSNSPLHF. The DNA for the CDR3 is TGTGCCAGCAGCGTAGCAGACTCCAATTCACCCCTCCACTTT.

This clonotype was detected a few times. The rearrangement links TRBV9 to TRBJ2-1; D may be TRBD2 (5 bases). Trimming shortened V by 5 bases and J by 5 bases, and 11 bases separated the two germline ends. This CDR3 is built from 13 residues. CDR1 SGDLS and CDR2 YYNGEE come from the germline V gene. The CDR3 loop is CASRRGLDNEQFF. CDR3 nucleotides: TGTGCCAGCAGACGAGGACTGGACAATGAGCAGTTCTTC.

This clonotype was counted only a few times. The DNA for the CDR3 is TGTGCCAGCAGTACACAGAGAGAAAACTATGGCTACACCTTC. It yields the protein CASSTQRENYGYTF. The chain has TRBV12-3 or TRBV12-4 and TRBJ1-2; D gene uncertain. The CDR3 runs to 14 residues. V was shortened by 5 bases and J by 2 bases, with 12 bases between the two germline ends.

CDR3 DNA sequence: TGTGCCACCAAAGGGACAGGATCCTACGAGCAGTACTTC. Amino acids: CATKGTGSYEQYF. The rearrangement links TRBV6-2 or TRBV6-3 to TRBJ2-7, with TRBD1 matching over 8 bases. Germline V lookup: CDR1 MNHEY, CDR2 SVGEGT. The CDR3 runs 13 residues. Germline trimming cut 10 bases from V and 1 base from J; bases unmatched to any gene: 6.

This clonotype occurred a few times. The chain links TRBV27 to TRBJ2-5; 9 bases agree with TRBD2. Germline loops: CDR1 MNHEY, CDR2 SMNVEV (reference sequence). Trimming removed 0 bases from V and 5 bases from J; junction bases left unmatched: 7. There are 16 residues in the CDR3. CDR3 sequence: CASSLSGGTSQETQYF. The CDR3 nucleotides read TGTGCCAGCAGTTTATCGGGAGGGACTAGCCAGGAGACCCAGTACTTC.

A note on this clonotype: This clone may be a read error of a much larger clone one base away. The chain carries TRBV7-3 and TRBJ2-3; 8 nucleotides align to TRBD2. CDR3 size: 13 residues. Per the germline V gene, CDR1 is SGHTA and CDR2 is FQGTGA. The CDR3 reads CASSPGGEDAQYF. The DNA of the CDR3 is TGTGCCAGCAGCCCCGGGGGGGAAGATGCGCAGTATTTT. The full variable domain, rest sourced from reference TRBV7-3 and TRBJ2-3, is GAGVSQTPSNKVTEKGKYVELRCDPISGHTALYWYRQSLGQGPEFLIYFQGTGAADDSGLPNDRFFAVRPEGSVSTLKIQRTERGDSAVYLCASSPGGEDAQYFGPGTRLTVL.